This TCR beta chain was captured in a study of Tregs in tolerant kidney transplant recipients. Only in-frame clones appear in the TCRdb table, and some are missing; sequencing was by immunoSEQ multiplex PCR. This table has around 61,000 clones, 87% appearing once. V dropped 3 bases and J dropped 0 bases, with 4 bases sitting between them. The germline CDR1 and CDR2 sequences are SGDLS and YYNGEE. This CDR3 region has 14 residues. The nonmyeloablative bone marrow transplants came from related graft donors, with transient mixed chimerism. Unstimulated Tregs (CD4+CD25+CD127-) and CD4+CD25- non-Tregs were sorted from PBMCs. Regarding the study as a whole: Nucleotide sequences could not be compared across some patients' samples due to primer changes. Activated donor B cell expansion appeared to reveal the most relevant donor-specific TCRbeta repertoire.

Comment on this clone: Its antigen is not identified.

The chain uses TRBV9 and TRBJ1-6; D unclear. This specimen consisted of CD4+ T cells from blood (PBMCs), obtained 6 months after the transplant. The clonotype comes from a human patient who received a combined kidney and bone marrow transplant. Some T cells here may be from the graft donor. The CDR3 spells CASSASSYNSPLHF. The CDR3, as DNA: TGTGCCAGCAGCGCCTCCTCCTATAATTCACCCCTCCACTTT.